This passage covers 28 T cell receptor beta chains from one sample sequenced in a study of blood T cell repertoires in COVID-19. The method was immunoSEQ multiplex PCR; TCRdb's version includes in-frame clones alone and lacks a portion of them. The sample has fewer than 200,000 clones; more than 80% are singletons. What was sequenced was PBMCs or T cells enriched from blood (not recorded which). The source of these receptors is a man in his fifties who had recovered from COVID-19.

This clone came up once. V and J are TRBV6-6 and TRBJ2-7; D not certain. CDR1 and CDR2 (germline): MNHNY, SVGAGI (reference sequence). The CDR3 contains 15 residues. Trimming stripped 5 bases from V and 4 bases from J, with 18 bases between. The CDR3 DNA reads as TGTGCCAGCAGTCCCCCCGGGTCTAAAACTTACGAGCAGTACTTC. Translating gives CASSPPGSKTYEQYF.

As regards this clone: Other nucleotide sequences from this sample produce the same CDR3. The V and J genes are TRBV27 and TRBJ1-2; 7 bases map to TRBD1. V trimming: 6 bases; J trimming: 2 bases; junction bases outside the gene matches: 3. CDR3 size: 13 residues. Per the germline V gene, CDR1 is MNHEY and CDR2 is SMNVEV (reference sequence). DNA for the CDR3: TGTGCCAGCAGCCTACAGGGGAACTATGGCTACACCTTC. Its translation is CASSLQGNYGYTF.

V usage is TRBV5-1 and J usage is TRBJ1-6; TRBD1 matches at 10 bases. Germline V gene lookup returns CDR1 SGHRS and CDR2 YFSETQ. V was pared by 4 bases and J by 8 bases, with 3 bases of the junction left unmatched. The CDR3 sequence is 14 residues long. CDR3 DNA: TGCGCCAGCAGCCCAGACAGGGGGCATTCACCCCTCCACTTT. It codes for CASSPDRGHSPLHF.

The chain carries TRBV4-2 and TRBJ2-3, with 8 bases matching TRBD2. Losses at the gene ends were 0 bases for V and 4 bases for J; bases not matched to a gene: 3. This CDR3 comprises 15 residues. The germline V gene has CDR1 LGHNA and CDR2 YNFKEQ. CDR3 region: CASSQEAGRADTQYF. In nucleotides, the CDR3 is TGTGCCAGCAGCCAAGAGGCCGGGAGGGCAGATACGCAGTATTTT.

The V gene is TRBV21-1, the J gene TRBJ2-2; the D call of TRBD2 is as the table states it, not checked on the DNA. TRBV21-1 is annotated as a pseudogene. This CDR3 spans 21 amino acids. CDR3 nucleotides: TGTCCCACCACAAAACAACCAAGGCGGGGGGGCGCCCCGATGAACACCGGGGAGCTGTTTTTT. It codes for CPTTKQPRRGGAPMNTGELFF.

This clone has only a few counts. The chain couples TRBV10-1 to TRBJ2-1, with TRBD2 identical over 7 bases. This CDR3 has 17 residues. The germline CDR1 and CDR2 sequences are WNHNN and SYGVQD (reference sequence). J was trimmed by 6 bases and V by 6 bases; bases with no gene match: 17. The CDR3 sequence is CASSPGLGGIGSNEQFF. The CDR3 bases are TGCGCCAGCAGCCCCGGACTGGGGGGGATTGGGAGCAATGAGCAGTTCTTC.

The V gene is TRBV7-3, the J gene TRBJ1-2; D is unresolved. The CDR3 is made up of 13 amino acids. Looked up from germline, CDR1 is SGHTA and CDR2 is FQGTGA. The V end lost 0 bases, the J end lost 5 bases, and 7 bases lay between the germline ends. CDR3 residues: CASSLTRDYGYTF. The CDR3 DNA is TGTGCCAGCAGCTTAACGAGAGATTATGGCTACACCTTC.

The J gene is TRBJ2-7, the V gene TRBV7-9; D might be TRBD1 (6 bases). This CDR3 is built from 16 residues. Germline CDR1 and CDR2: SEHNR and FQNEAQ (reference sequence). V lost 5 bases and J 0 bases, leaving 17 bases between the germline ends. DNA of the CDR3: TGTGCCAGCAGCAGGACAGCGATTAGGAGCTCCTACGAGCAGTACTTC. Amino acid sequence: CASSRTAIRSSYEQYF.

The chain employs TRBV28 and TRBJ1-5; D possibly corresponds to TRBD1 (6 bases). Germline loops: CDR1 MDHEN, CDR2 SYDVKM. Trimming stripped 5 bases from V and 5 bases from J, with 16 bases between. The CDR3 is made up of 15 amino acids. The CDR3 region has the DNA TGTGCCAGCAGTCCCCTTGGGGGGGGCCATCAGCCCCAGCATTTT. This sequence encodes CASSPLGGGHQPQHF. Filled out from reference TRBV28 and TRBJ1-5, the complete variable domain reads DVKVTQSSRYLVKRTGEKVFLECVQDMDHENMFWYRQDPGLGLRLIYFSYDVKMKEKGDIPEGYSVSREKKERFSLILESASTNQTSMYLCASSPLGGGHQPQHFGDGTRLSIL.

Comments on this clone: The junction differs from germline at one of its ends, possibly a read error. As DNA, the CDR3 is TGTGCTAGCAGCCGGGGACAGGGGAACACCGGGGAGCTGTTTTTT. Its protein is CASSRGQGNTGELFF. This chain uses TRBV7-7 with TRBJ2-2, with 9 bases aligning to TRBD1. Germline values: CDR1 SSHAT, CDR2 FNYEAQ (reference sequence). This CDR3 region has 15 residues.

The V gene is TRBV28, the J gene TRBJ1-1, with 7 bases identical to TRBD1. The germline CDR1 and CDR2 sequences are MDHEN and SYDVKM. J gave up 5 bases and V 6 bases, and 6 bases lay outside the gene matches. The CDR3 consists of 13 residues. In nucleotides, the CDR3 is TGTGCCAGCAGCAGAGGGGGCGATACTGAAGCTTTCTTT. It specifies CASSRGGDTEAFF. Looking up the rest from reference TRBV28 and TRBJ1-1 gives the full variable domain: DVKVTQSSRYLVKRTGEKVFLECVQDMDHENMFWYRQDPGLGLRLIYFSYDVKMKEKGDIPEGYSVSREKKERFSLILESASTNQTSMYLCASSRGGDTEAFFGQGTRLTVV.

This rearrangement joins TRBV9 to TRBJ1-5, with D unclear. Germline CDR1 reads SGDLS; CDR2 reads YYNGEE. There are 18 residues in the CDR3. V was pared by 1 base and J by 6 bases, with 23 bases between. CDR3 DNA sequence: TGTGCCAGCAGCGTAAGTCATTTTTTTATAGGGAGCCCTCAGCCCCAGCATTTT. Translating gives CASSVSHFFIGSPQPQHF.

The rearrangement links TRBV7-7 to TRBJ1-1; tentative D call: TRBD1 (5 bases). The V gene's germline CDR1 is SSHAT and CDR2 FNYEAQ (reference sequence). CDR3 size: 17 residues. CDR3 sequence: CASPCSPPGRAYTEAFF. In DNA, the CDR3 is TGTGCTAGCCCTTGTTCCCCCCCGGGCAGGGCCTACACTGAAGCTTTCTTT.

The chain combines TRBV29-1 with TRBJ1-2; D perhaps matches TRBD1 (5 bases). The CDR3 totals 11 residues. V was cut by 3 bases and J by 7 bases, with 9 bases left in between. Looked up from germline, CDR1 is SQVTM and CDR2 is ANQGSEA. CDR3 residues: CSVDRGGGYTF. As DNA, the CDR3 is TGCAGCGTTGATCGGGGGGGTGGCTACACCTTC. The full variable domain, with the rest looked up from reference TRBV29-1 and TRBJ1-2, is SAVISQKPSRDICQRGTSLTIQCQVDSQVTMMFWYRQQPGQSLTLIATANQGSEATYESGFVIDKFPISRPNLTFSTLTVSNMSPEDSSIYLCSVDRGGGYTFGSGTRLTVV.

The chain has TRBV11-1 and TRBJ1-1; the D is unclear. This CDR3 comprises 14 residues. The germline gives CDR1 SGHAT, CDR2 FQDESV (reference sequence). V was trimmed by 5 bases and J by 0 bases, leaving 10 bases between them. CDR3 amino acids: CASSQMAMNTEAFF. The CDR3 DNA follows: TGTGCCAGCAGCCAGATGGCCATGAACACTGAAGCTTTCTTT. The full variable domain, in which reference TRBV11-1 and TRBJ1-1 provide the parts outside the CDR3, is EAEVAQSPRYKITEKSQAVAFWCDPISGHATLYWYRQILGQGPELLVQFQDESVVDDSQLPKDRFSAERLKGVDSTLKIQPAELGDSAMYLCASSQMAMNTEAFFGQGTRLTVV.

The chain has TRBV6-5 and TRBJ1-1; the D is unclear. Trimming took 0 bases from V and 1 from J, leaving 9 bases between them. Per germline, CDR1 MNHEY and CDR2 SVGAGI. This CDR3 spans 15 amino acids. Here the CDR3 reads CASSYSQVRNTEAFF. The DNA for the CDR3 is TGTGCCAGCAGTTACTCCCAGGTTCGGAACACTGAAGCTTTCTTT.

The chain links TRBV7-2 to TRBJ2-1; TRBD1 is a possible D gene (6 bases). Per the germline V gene, CDR1 is SGHTA and CDR2 is FQGNSA. The CDR3 consists of 11 residues. V lost 5 bases to trimming and J lost 9 bases, with 8 bases between them. The CDR3 DNA follows: TGTGCCAGCAGCCTGGGGGCTGAGCAGTTCTTC. It codes for CASSLGAEQFF.

V gene TRBV7-9 combines with J gene TRBJ1-1; possible D gene TRBD1, 6 bases. V gave up 3 bases and J gave up 1 base, with 9 bases separating them. Looked up from germline, CDR1 is SEHNR and CDR2 is FQNEAQ (reference sequence). CDR3 length equals 14 residues. For the CDR3, the DNA is TGTGCCAGCAGCTTTCAGGGGAAGAACACTGAAGCTTTCTTT. Its translation is CASSFQGKNTEAFF.

V and J are TRBV3-1 (or the pseudogene TRBV3-2) and TRBJ1-2; 7 nucleotides match TRBD1. Trimming cost V 4 bases and J 8 bases; bases outside gene matches: 4. Germline CDR1 reads LGHDT; CDR2 reads YNNKEL (reference sequence). This CDR3 is built from 12 residues. CDR3 loop: CASSLGTAGYTF. As DNA, the CDR3 is TGTGCCAGCAGCCTCGGGACAGCCGGCTACACCTTC.

The V gene is TRBV23-1, the J gene TRBJ1-2; TRBD1 matches at 7 bases. TRBV23-1 is identified as an open reading frame with a role that is uncertain. The V and J ends lost 1 base and 3 bases, in that order; junction bases with no gene match: 2. This CDR3 is built from 14 residues. Here the CDR3 DNA reads TGCGCCAGCAGTCAATTCGGGACAGACTATGGCTACACCTTC. This encodes CASSQFGTDYGYTF.

The V call is TRBV6-4, the J call TRBJ1-2, with D possibly TRBD1 on 6 matching bases. V gave up 0 bases and J gave up 8 bases, with 13 bases separating them. Germline V gives CDR1 MRHNA, CDR2 SNTAGT. The CDR3 is 14 residues long. The CDR3 spells CASSDSIRGGGYTF. In nucleotides, the CDR3 is TGTGCCAGCAGTGACTCTATACGGGGGGGCGGCTACACCTTC.

The sample holds one count of this clone. The rearrangement links TRBV5-1 to TRBJ2-3, with 9 bases matching TRBD2. This CDR3 has 17 residues. Germline V gene data show CDR1 as SGHRS and CDR2 as YFSETQ. J lost 0 bases, V lost 7 bases, and 12 bases had no gene match. CDR3 residues: CASLRGSGGLSTDTQYF. Written as DNA, the CDR3 is TGCGCCAGCCTCCGGGGTAGCGGGGGCCTCAGCACAGATACGCAGTATTTT. The full variable domain, rest sourced from reference TRBV5-1 and TRBJ2-3, is KAGVTQTPRYLIKTRGQQVTLSCSPISGHRSVSWYQQTPGQGLQFLFEYFSETQRNKGNFPGRFSGRQFSNSRSEMNVSTLELGDSALYLCASLRGSGGLSTDTQYFGPGTRLTVL.

This chain connects TRBV9 to TRBJ2-5, with 9 bases fitting TRBD2. V was clipped by 2 bases and J by 5 bases; unmatched bases: 7. The germline gives CDR1 SGDLS, CDR2 YYNGEE. This CDR3 is 15 amino acids long. The CDR3 DNA is TGTGCCAGCAGCGTCGCCAGCGGGGGGAGGGAGACCCAGTACTTC. As protein: CASSVASGGRETQYF. The complete variable domain, with remaining parts taken from reference TRBV9 and TRBJ2-5, reads DSGVTQTPKHLITATGQRVTLRCSPRSGDLSVYWYQQSLDQGLQFLIQYYNGEERAKGNILERFSAQQFPDLHSELNLSSLELGDSALYFCASSVASGGRETQYFGPGTRLLVL.

The genes are TRBV10-3 and TRBJ1-6; 10 bases match TRBD1. This CDR3 has 15 residues. The junction had 7 bases not matched to a gene; V was cut back by 4 bases and J by 10 bases. Germline CDR1 reads ENHRY; CDR2 reads SYGVKD. The chain's CDR3 is CAISGETGGVSPLHF. CDR3 in DNA: TGTGCCATCAGTGGGGAGACAGGGGGCGTCTCACCCCTCCACTTT.

This clone has only a few counts. The rearrangement joins TRBV2 to TRBJ1-2, with D maybe TRBD1 (6 bases). CDR3 length: 13 amino acids. V lost 7 bases to trimming and J lost 4 bases, with 13 bases between them. The V gene's germline CDR1 is SNHLY and CDR2 FYNNEI. CDR3 in DNA: TGTGCCAGCATTCCGGGACAACTCTATGGCTACACCTTC. Translation: CASIPGQLYGYTF.

The chain recombines TRBV2 with TRBJ1-3; D gene unclear. V lost 4 bases and J 10 bases, leaving 11 bases between the germline ends. CDR1 is SNHLY, CDR2 FYNNEI, per germline. This CDR3 is built from 12 residues. The CDR3 loop reads CASSGRLGTIYF. The CDR3 DNA reads as TGTGCCAGCAGTGGGAGGCTGGGGACCATATATTTT.

The chain has TRBV30 and TRBJ1-1; 10 bases align to TRBD1. Germline lookup yields CDR1 GTSNPN and CDR2 SVGIG (reference sequence). J lost 5 bases, V lost 8 bases, and 5 bases had no gene match. The CDR3 contains 12 residues. DNA of the CDR3: TGTGCCCGCATGGGACAGGGGACTGAAGCTTTCTTT. Its translation is CARMGQGTEAFF. The full variable domain, rest sourced from reference TRBV30 and TRBJ1-1, is SQTIHQWPATLVQPVGSPLSLECTVEGTSNPNLYWYRQAAGRGLQLLFYSVGIGQISSEVPQNLSASRPQDRQFILSSKKLLLSDSGFYLCARMGQGTEAFFGQGTRLTVV.

With respect to this clone: At the DNA level, this CDR3 is encoded by other sequences in the same sample as well. The chain joins TRBV19 to TRBJ2-2; D uncertain. V was shortened by 1 base and J by 5 bases, with 5 bases between the two germline ends. Germline V gene sequence: CDR1 LNHDA, CDR2 SQIVND (reference sequence). There are 13 residues in the CDR3. Here the CDR3 reads CASSIAETGELFF. The CDR3 region has the DNA TGTGCCAGTAGTATAGCTGAGACCGGGGAGCTGTTTTTT.